Shown below are 26 T cell receptor beta chains from a single sample sequenced in a study of OX40 agonist ivuxolimab in advanced cancers. Assay: immunoSEQ multiplex PCR; the TCRdb copy retains only in-frame clones and omits some. The table has roughly 67,000 clones, almost 90% seen once. Specimen: CD4+ or CD8+ T cells sorted from blood, collected in a trial of the OX40 agonist ivuxolimab. Every receptor here comes from an adult with an advanced solid tumor such as melanoma, head and neck, liver or kidney cancer.

This chain connects TRBV5-6 to TRBJ2-4; no definite D call. The CDR3 is made up of 14 amino acids. Trimming left V 4 bases short and J 1 base short, with 9 bases between. Germline values: CDR1 SGHDT, CDR2 YYEEEE. For the CDR3, the DNA is TGTGCCAGCAGCGGTCAGTGGGCCAAAAACATTCAGTACTTC. Translation gives CASSGQWAKNIQYF.

The genes are TRBV5-6 and TRBJ2-2; the D is unclear. In germline, CDR1 is SGHDT, CDR2 YYEEEE. CDR3 length: 13 residues. V was cut by 0 bases and J by 4 bases, with 4 bases left in between. For the CDR3, the DNA is TGTGCCAGCAGCTTGGGGGTCACCGGGGAGCTGTTTTTT. It encodes CASSLGVTGELFF.

The V gene is TRBV4-1, the J gene TRBJ1-1, with D unclear. The CDR3 is 14 residues long. Germline assignment: CDR1 MGHRA and CDR2 YSYEKL. Trimming cost V 0 bases and J 11 bases, with 16 bases left between them. For the CDR3, the DNA is TGCGCCAGCAGCCAAGAGGTCAGTGGGGAGTCGGCTTTCTTT. Its protein product is CASSQEVSGESAFF.

This clone was observed once. This chain connects TRBV29-1 to TRBJ2-1; 9 nucleotides agree with TRBD1. Trimming removed 7 bases from V and 14 bases from J; junction bases left unmatched: 9. The CDR3 consists of 11 residues. Germline CDR1 SQVTM, CDR2 ANQGSEA. In DNA, the CDR3 is TGCAGCGGAAACAGGGGGCGAGTCGAGTTCTTC. It codes for CSGNRGRVEFF.

This chain joins TRBV2 and TRBJ2-2; the D is unclear. With 0 bases removed from V and 4 bases from J, the gap between germline ends came to 6 bases. CDR1 is SNHLY and CDR2 is FYNNEI in the germline V gene. There are 14 residues in the CDR3. CDR3 DNA: TGTGCCAGCAGTGAAGCCGGGTTCACCGGGGAGCTGTTTTTT. This gives the protein CASSEAGFTGELFF.

The chain carries TRBV28 and TRBJ2-5, with D uncertain. CDR1 and CDR2 from the germline V gene are MDHEN and SYDVKM. This CDR3 spans 18 amino acids. Trimming took 3 bases from V and 2 from J, leaving 22 bases between them. The CDR3 is CASSFPPVTHALQETQYF. The CDR3 DNA follows: TGTGCCAGCAGTTTCCCACCGGTGACTCACGCCCTACAAGAGACCCAGTACTTC.

The rearrangement joins TRBV5-1 to TRBJ1-5; TRBD1 matches 8 bases. The V gene end was trimmed by 3 bases and the J gene end by 1 base; junction bases not matched to a gene: 3. The CDR3 sequence is 15 residues long. CDR1 is SGHRS and CDR2 is YFSETQ in the germline V gene. CDR3 coding DNA: TGCGCCAGCAGCTCGACAGGGGAAAGCAATCAGCCCCAGCATTTT. It specifies CASSSTGESNQPQHF.

In DNA, the CDR3 is TGTGCCAGTAGTTTGGGGCTAGATCGTGGCTACACCTTC. Encoded protein: CASSLGLDRGYTF. This chain joins TRBV19 and TRBJ1-2, with D possibly matching TRBD1 (5 bases). The CDR3 is 13 amino acids. Germline V lookup: CDR1 LNHDA, CDR2 SQIVND (reference sequence). Trimming shortened V by 5 bases and J by 7 bases, and 14 bases separated the two germline ends.

V and J are TRBV27 and TRBJ2-6, with D perhaps TRBD1 or TRBD2 (5 bases each). Trimming left V 1 base short and J 1 base short, with 17 bases between. Germline V gene sequence: CDR1 MNHEY, CDR2 SMNVEV (reference sequence). CDR3 size: 19 residues. This CDR3 is CASSLWGTHEGSGANVLTF. As DNA, the CDR3 is TGTGCCAGCAGTTTATGGGGGACCCACGAAGGTTCTGGGGCCAACGTCCTGACTTTC.

The chain links TRBV19 to TRBJ1-4; no firm D call. This CDR3 has 15 residues. Trimming pared 5 bases from V and 4 bases from J, leaving 14 bases between. The V gene's germline CDR1 is LNHDA and CDR2 SQIVND (reference sequence). The CDR3 nucleotides are TGTGCCAGTAGTGTGCAAGGACTGAGTAATGAAAAACTGTTTTTT. Protein: CASSVQGLSNEKLFF.

The gene calls are TRBV6-1 and TRBJ1-5; D remains ambiguous. Germline assignment: CDR1 MNHNS and CDR2 SASEGT. The CDR3 length is 12 residues. With 6 bases removed from V and 6 bases from J, the gap between germline ends came to 9 bases. CDR3 bases: TGTGCCAGCAGCGAGGTTCCTCAGCCCCAGCATTTT. Translated, it gives CASSEVPQPQHF.

The chain has TRBV2 and TRBJ1-1, with TRBD1 identical over 8 bases. Germline trimming cut 7 bases from V and 3 bases from J; bases unmatched to any gene: 7. The length of the CDR3 is 14 residues. Germline CDR1 and CDR2: SNHLY and FYNNEI. Written as DNA, the CDR3 is TGTGCCAGCACCTCGGACAGGGTAGACACTGAAGCTTTCTTT. This gives the protein CASTSDRVDTEAFF.

This clone was seen a few times. The chain uses TRBV7-9 and TRBJ1-1, with D hard to call. This CDR3 region has 14 residues. The germline V gene encodes CDR1 SEHNR and CDR2 FQNEAQ (reference sequence). V gave up 2 bases and J gave up 1 base, with 8 bases separating them. The chain's CDR3 is CASSLYAGNTEAFF. The CDR3 DNA follows: TGTGCCAGCAGCTTATATGCAGGGAACACTGAAGCTTTCTTT. Variable domain in full (rest from reference TRBV7-9 and TRBJ1-1): DTGVSQNPRHKITKRGQNVTFRCDPISEHNRLYWYRQTLGQGPEFLTYFQNEAQLEKSRLLSDRFSAERPKGSFSTLEIQRTEQGDSAMYLCASSLYAGNTEAFFGQGTRLTVV.

This chain links TRBV5-1 with TRBJ1-4; D remains ambiguous. The CDR3 has 13 amino acids. V lost 2 bases and J lost 8, with 10 bases in between. The V gene's germline CDR1 is SGHRS and CDR2 YFSETQ. Here the CDR3 reads CASSFEGSEKLFF. In DNA, the CDR3 is TGCGCCAGCAGCTTCGAGGGTTCGGAAAAACTGTTTTTT.

This sequence joins TRBV7-7 and TRBJ2-2; the match to TRBD2 covers 10 bases. CDR1 is SSHAT and CDR2 is FNYEAQ in the germline V gene (reference sequence). The CDR3 extends over 16 amino acids. CDR3 amino acids: CATASSGGANTGELFF. For the CDR3, the DNA is TGTGCTACCGCTTCTAGCGGGGGTGCAAACACCGGGGAGCTGTTTTTT.

J is TRBJ2-1 and V is TRBV7-8; D perhaps matches TRBD2 (6 bases). With 5 bases removed from V and 2 bases from J, the gap between germline ends came to 7 bases. Germline CDR1 SGHVS, CDR2 FQNEAQ. This CDR3 has 13 amino acids. As DNA, the CDR3 is TGTGCCAGCAGCCCTAGCGCCTACAATGAGCAGTTCTTC. This sequence encodes CASSPSAYNEQFF. Using reference TRBV7-8 and TRBJ2-1 for the parts outside the CDR3, the full variable domain is GAGVSQSPRYKVAKRGQDVALRCDPISGHVSLFWYQQALGQGPEFLTYFQNEAQLDKSGLPSDRFFAERPEGSVSTLKIQRTQQEDSAVYLCASSPSAYNEQFFGPGTRLTVL.

The gene calls are TRBV5-1 and TRBJ1-5; D is possibly TRBD1 (6 bases). V was trimmed by 4 bases and J by 1 base, leaving 15 bases between them. This CDR3 region has 16 residues. CDR1 SGHRS and CDR2 YFSETQ come from the germline V gene. CDR3: CASSAGTLGSNQPQHF. CDR3 nucleotide sequence: TGCGCCAGCAGCGCCGGGACACTAGGGAGCAATCAGCCCCAGCATTTT.

This clone was picked up one time. The genes are TRBV6-4 and TRBJ1-3, with D unresolved. There are 17 residues in the CDR3. Germline V gene data show CDR1 as MRHNA and CDR2 as SNTAGT. The V gene lost 2 bases and the J gene lost 4 bases, with 18 bases spanning the gap. The CDR3 DNA follows: TGTGCCAGCAGTGACCTACCCCGGGGAGGGAAAGGAAACACCATATATTTT. Amino acids: CASSDLPRGGKGNTIYF.

The rearrangement uses TRBV6-5 and TRBJ2-2; D not resolved. Germline CDR1 is MNHEY and CDR2 is SVGAGI. The CDR3 sequence is 11 residues long. The V end was cut by 2 bases, the J end by 7 bases, with 2 bases between. CDR3 sequence (DNA): TGTGCCAGCAGTTACGTCGGGGAGCTGTTTTTT. Its translation is CASSYVGELFF.

This clone has just one count. The chain combines TRBV28 with TRBJ2-7, with D perhaps being TRBD1 or TRBD2 (7 bases each). The CDR3 is made up of 16 amino acids. The germline V gene has CDR1 MDHEN and CDR2 SYDVKM. Between the trimmed V and J ends, which lost 5 bases and 3 bases, there was a span of 20 bases. For the CDR3, the DNA is TGTGCCAGCAGTCAAGCGGGACAGCAGTACATCTACGAGCAGTACTTC. Amino acids: CASSQAGQQYIYEQYF. Complete variable domain (other parts from reference TRBV28 and TRBJ2-7): DVKVTQSSRYLVKRTGEKVFLECVQDMDHENMFWYRQDPGLGLRLIYFSYDVKMKEKGDIPEGYSVSREKKERFSLILESASTNQTSMYLCASSQAGQQYIYEQYFGPGTRLTVT.

This chain joins TRBV19 and TRBJ1-1; 10 bases line up with TRBD1. V gave up 7 bases and J gave up 2 bases; unmatched junction bases: 10. This CDR3 has 16 amino acids. Per the germline V gene, CDR1 is LNHDA and CDR2 is SQIVND (reference sequence). The DNA of the CDR3 is TGTGCCAGTAAGATTCGGGACAGGGGCCAAAACACTGAAGCTTTCTTT. As protein: CASKIRDRGQNTEAFF.

The chain employs TRBV6-4 and TRBJ2-3; D tentatively reads TRBD1 or TRBD2 (5 bases each). Trimming took 0 bases from V and 7 from J, leaving 5 bases between them. This CDR3 region has 12 residues. In germline, CDR1 is MRHNA, CDR2 SNTAGT. This CDR3 is CASSDSGHTQYF. CDR3 sequence (DNA): TGTGCCAGCAGTGACTCGGGACATACGCAGTATTTT.

The chain joins TRBV30 to TRBJ1-5, with a possible D match to TRBD1 (6 bases). Trimming shortened V by 2 bases and J by 7 bases, and 12 bases separated the two germline ends. Germline CDR1 reads GTSNPN; CDR2 reads SVGIG (reference sequence). The CDR3 runs 13 residues. The CDR3 spells CAWSIGGGQPQHF. The CDR3 coding sequence is TGTGCCTGGAGTATAGGGGGGGGGCAGCCCCAGCATTTT.

This clone turned up a few times. The chain employs TRBV28 and TRBJ2-7; D is perhaps TRBD1 (8 bases). Germline values: CDR1 MDHEN, CDR2 SYDVKM. V lost 5 bases and J 6 bases, leaving 17 bases between the germline ends. There are 14 residues in the CDR3. CDR3 nucleotide sequence: TGTGCCAGCAGTGGGGGGGGCAGGGGGCCCGAGCAGTACTTC. It is translated as CASSGGGRGPEQYF.

This clone was counted only a few times. The chain combines TRBV28 with TRBJ1-2, with a possible D match to TRBD1 (5 bases). Germline CDR1 MDHEN, CDR2 SYDVKM. The CDR3 contains 12 residues. Trimming cost V 3 bases and J 4 bases, with 6 bases left between them. CDR3 nucleotide sequence: TGTGCCAGCAGTTTGCAGGGCTATGGCTACACCTTC. This sequence encodes CASSLQGYGYTF.

The chain employs TRBV7-8 and TRBJ1-4; D might be TRBD1 (5 bases). Trimming stripped 4 bases from V and 7 bases from J, with 22 bases between. Germline V gene lookup returns CDR1 SGHVS and CDR2 FQNEAQ. The CDR3 is 17 residues long. The CDR3 DNA reads as TGTGCCAGCAGCTCAAGAGCCGGGACCGCCGCGGGTGAAAAACTGTTTTTT. Its translation is CASSSRAGTAAGEKLFF.